The T cell receptor (beta chain) under discussion was sequenced for a study of neurological immune-mediated disorders. Whole-study results and caveats: CDR3 amino acid sequences found in expanded clones were never shared across subjects, suggesting private repertoires in all groups. The level of TCR clonal expansion was highest in patients with HTLV-1-associated myelopathy and lowest in multiple sclerosis, where it fell below the level seen in healthy controls.

This CDR3 comprises 13 residues. The V gene's germline CDR1 is DFQATT and CDR2 SNEGSKA (reference sequence). Trimming left V 3 bases short and J 2 bases short, with 11 bases between. Time point of the sample: longitudinal time-point 1 (baseline). Volunteers at a blood bank in Maryland, USA, were the healthy controls. The unsorted libraries were produced from 2 million PBMCs held at -80 C. This clonotype was seen many times. Its antigen is not known. TCRdb re-called the 5' RACE reads through MiXCR, storing one row per CDR3 protein. The table has 60,000 to 90,000 distinct CDR3 sequences, 10% seen once; the top ten hold approximately 10%.

The genes are TRBV20-1 and TRBJ2-7; D is undetermined. The TCR sequence derives from a man aged 25 to 40 in good health. Sequences were obtained from PBMCs. The DNA for the CDR3 is TGCAGTGCTAGGACTCCTGGGGCCTACGAGCAGTACTTC. It is translated as CSARTPGAYEQYF.